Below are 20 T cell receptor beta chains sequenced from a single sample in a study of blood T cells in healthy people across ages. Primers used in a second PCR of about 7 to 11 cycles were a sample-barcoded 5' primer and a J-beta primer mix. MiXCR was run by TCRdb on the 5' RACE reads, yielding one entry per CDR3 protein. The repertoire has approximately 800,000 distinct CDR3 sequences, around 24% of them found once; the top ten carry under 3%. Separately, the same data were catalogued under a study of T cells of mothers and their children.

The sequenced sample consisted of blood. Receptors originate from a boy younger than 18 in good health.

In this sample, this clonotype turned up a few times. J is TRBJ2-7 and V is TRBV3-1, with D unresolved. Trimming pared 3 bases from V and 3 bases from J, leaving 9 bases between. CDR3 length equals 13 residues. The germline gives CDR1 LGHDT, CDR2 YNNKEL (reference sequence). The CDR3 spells CASSQGFNYEQYF. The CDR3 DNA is TGTGCCAGCAGCCAGGGATTTAACTACGAGCAGTACTTC.

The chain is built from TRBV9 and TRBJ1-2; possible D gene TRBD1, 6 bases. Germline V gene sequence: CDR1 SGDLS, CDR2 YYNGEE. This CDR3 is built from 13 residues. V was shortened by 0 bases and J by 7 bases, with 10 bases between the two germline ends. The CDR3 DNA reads TGTGCCAGCAGCGTAGAAGAAGGGGGTGGCTACACCTTC. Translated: CASSVEEGGGYTF.

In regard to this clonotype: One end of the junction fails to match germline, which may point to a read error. As DNA, the CDR3 is TGTGCCAACAGCTTATCGGCGGGGGGCCTAAAAGAGACCCAGTACTTC. This encodes CANSLSAGGLKETQYF. J is TRBJ2-5 and V is TRBV5-6; 8 bases are a match to TRBD2. Per germline, CDR1 SGHDT and CDR2 YYEEEE. The CDR3 extends over 16 amino acids.

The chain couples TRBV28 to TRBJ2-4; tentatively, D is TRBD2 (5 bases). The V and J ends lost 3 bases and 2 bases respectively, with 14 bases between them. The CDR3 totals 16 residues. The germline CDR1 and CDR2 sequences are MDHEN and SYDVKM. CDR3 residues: CASSLASGMPKNIQYF. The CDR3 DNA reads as TGTGCCAGCAGTTTGGCAAGCGGTATGCCCAAAAACATTCAGTACTTC.

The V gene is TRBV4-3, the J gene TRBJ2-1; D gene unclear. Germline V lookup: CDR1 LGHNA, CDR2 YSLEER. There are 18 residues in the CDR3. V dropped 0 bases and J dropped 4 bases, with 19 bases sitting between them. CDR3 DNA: TGCGCCAGCAGCCAAGATCGAGTAGGCCCCTACTTTTACAATGAGCAGTTCTTC. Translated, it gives CASSQDRVGPYFYNEQFF.

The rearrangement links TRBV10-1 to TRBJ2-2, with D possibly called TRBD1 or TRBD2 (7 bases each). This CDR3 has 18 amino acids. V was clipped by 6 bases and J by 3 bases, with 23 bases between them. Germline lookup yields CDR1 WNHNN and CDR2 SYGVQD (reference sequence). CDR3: CASSPTGPGGGYTGELFF. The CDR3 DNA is TGCGCCAGCAGCCCGACAGGGCCCGGCGGGGGTTACACCGGGGAGCTGTTTTTT.

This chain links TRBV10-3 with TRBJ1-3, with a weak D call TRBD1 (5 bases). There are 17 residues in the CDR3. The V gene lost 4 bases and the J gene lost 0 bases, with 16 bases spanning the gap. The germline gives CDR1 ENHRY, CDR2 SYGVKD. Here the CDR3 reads CAISAPGRESSGNTIYF. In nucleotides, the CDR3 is TGTGCCATCAGTGCCCCGGGACGGGAAAGCTCTGGAAACACCATATATTTT.

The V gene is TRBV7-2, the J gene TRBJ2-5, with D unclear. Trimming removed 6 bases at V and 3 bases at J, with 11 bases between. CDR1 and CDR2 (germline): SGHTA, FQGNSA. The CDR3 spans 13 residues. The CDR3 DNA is TGTGCCAGCAGTCAGACCCCCGAAGAGACCCAGTACTTC. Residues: CASSQTPEETQYF.

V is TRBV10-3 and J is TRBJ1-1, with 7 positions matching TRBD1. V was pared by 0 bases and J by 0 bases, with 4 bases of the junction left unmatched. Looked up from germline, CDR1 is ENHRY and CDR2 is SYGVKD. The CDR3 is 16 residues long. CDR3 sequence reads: CAISESDRVMNTEAFF. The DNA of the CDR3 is TGTGCCATCAGTGAGTCAGACAGGGTGATGAACACTGAAGCTTTCTTT.

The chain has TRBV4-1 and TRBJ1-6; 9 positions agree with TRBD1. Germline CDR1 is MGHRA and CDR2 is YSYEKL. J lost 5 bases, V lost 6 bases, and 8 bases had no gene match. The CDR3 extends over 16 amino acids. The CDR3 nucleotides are TGCGCCAGCAGACCGATCGGACAGGGGAATAATTCACCCCTCCACTTT. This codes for CASRPIGQGNNSPLHF.

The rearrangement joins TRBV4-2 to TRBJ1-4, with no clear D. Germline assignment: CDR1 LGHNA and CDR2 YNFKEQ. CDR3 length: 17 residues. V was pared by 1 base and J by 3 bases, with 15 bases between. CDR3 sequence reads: CASSQAAEWAANEKLFF. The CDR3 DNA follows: TGTGCCAGCAGCCAAGCGGCGGAGTGGGCAGCTAATGAAAAACTGTTTTTT.

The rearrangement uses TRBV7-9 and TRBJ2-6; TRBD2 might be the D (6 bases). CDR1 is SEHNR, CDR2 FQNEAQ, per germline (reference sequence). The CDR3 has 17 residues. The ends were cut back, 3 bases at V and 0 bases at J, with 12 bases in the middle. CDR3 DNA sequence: TGTGCCAGCAGCTTCCGGGGGAGCATCTCTGGGGCCAACGTCCTGACTTTC. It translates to CASSFRGSISGANVLTF.

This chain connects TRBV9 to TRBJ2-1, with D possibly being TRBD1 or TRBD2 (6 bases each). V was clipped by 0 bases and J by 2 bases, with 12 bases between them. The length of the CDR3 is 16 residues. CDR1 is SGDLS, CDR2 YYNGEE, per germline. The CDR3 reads CASSVGWRGAYNEQFF. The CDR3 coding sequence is TGTGCCAGCAGCGTAGGATGGAGGGGGGCCTACAATGAGCAGTTCTTC. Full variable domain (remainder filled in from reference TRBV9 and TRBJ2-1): DSGVTQTPKHLITATGQRVTLRCSPRSGDLSVYWYQQSLDQGLQFLIQYYNGEERAKGNILERFSAQQFPDLHSELNLSSLELGDSALYFCASSVGWRGAYNEQFFGPGTRLTVL.

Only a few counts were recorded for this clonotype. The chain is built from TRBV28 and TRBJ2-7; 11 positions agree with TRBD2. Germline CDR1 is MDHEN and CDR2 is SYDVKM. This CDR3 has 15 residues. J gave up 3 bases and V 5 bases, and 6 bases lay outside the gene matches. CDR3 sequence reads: CASSPGLAASYEQYF. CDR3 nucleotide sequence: TGTGCCAGCAGTCCGGGACTAGCGGCCAGCTACGAGCAGTACTTC. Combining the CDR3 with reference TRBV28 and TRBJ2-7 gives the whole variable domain DVKVTQSSRYLVKRTGEKVFLECVQDMDHENMFWYRQDPGLGLRLIYFSYDVKMKEKGDIPEGYSVSREKKERFSLILESASTNQTSMYLCASSPGLAASYEQYFGPGTRLTVT.

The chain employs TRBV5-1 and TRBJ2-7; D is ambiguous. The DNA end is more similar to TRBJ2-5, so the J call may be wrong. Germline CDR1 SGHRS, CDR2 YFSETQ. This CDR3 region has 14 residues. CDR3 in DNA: TGCGCCAGCAGCTTGGCCAACAGTCAAGAGACCCAGTACTTC. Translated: CASSLANSQETQYF.

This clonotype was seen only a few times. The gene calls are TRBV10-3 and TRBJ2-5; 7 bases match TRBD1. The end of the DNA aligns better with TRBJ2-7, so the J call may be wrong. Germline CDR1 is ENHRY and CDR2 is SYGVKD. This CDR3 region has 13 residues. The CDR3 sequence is CAISFDRVYEQYF. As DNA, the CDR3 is TGTGCCATCAGTTTCGACAGGGTCTACGAGCAGTACTTC.

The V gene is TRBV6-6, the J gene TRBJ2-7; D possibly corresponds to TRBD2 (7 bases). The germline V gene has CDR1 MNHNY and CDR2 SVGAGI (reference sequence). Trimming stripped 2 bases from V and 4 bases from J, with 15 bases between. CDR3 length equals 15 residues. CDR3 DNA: TGTGCCAGCAGTTACGCGGGGGCAGGGTTGTACGAGCAGTACTTC. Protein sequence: CASSYAGAGLYEQYF.

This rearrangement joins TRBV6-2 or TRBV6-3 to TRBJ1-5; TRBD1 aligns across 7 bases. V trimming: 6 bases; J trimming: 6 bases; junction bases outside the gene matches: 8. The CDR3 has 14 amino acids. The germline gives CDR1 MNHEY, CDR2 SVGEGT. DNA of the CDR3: TGTGCCAGCAGCATACAGGGGTCCCCTCAGCCCCAGCATTTT. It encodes CASSIQGSPQPQHF.

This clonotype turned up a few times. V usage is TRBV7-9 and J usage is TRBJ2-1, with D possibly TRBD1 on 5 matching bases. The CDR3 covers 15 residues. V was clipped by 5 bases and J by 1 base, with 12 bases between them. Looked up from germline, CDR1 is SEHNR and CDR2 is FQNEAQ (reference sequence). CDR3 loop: CASSITGESYNEQFF. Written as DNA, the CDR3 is TGTGCCAGCAGCATTACAGGTGAATCCTACAATGAGCAGTTCTTC.

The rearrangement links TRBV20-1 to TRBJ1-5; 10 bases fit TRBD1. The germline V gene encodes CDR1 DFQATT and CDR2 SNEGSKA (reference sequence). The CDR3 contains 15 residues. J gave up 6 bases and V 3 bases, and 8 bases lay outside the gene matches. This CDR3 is CSASLRTGGSQPQHF. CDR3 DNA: TGCAGTGCTAGCCTTAGGACAGGGGGATCTCAGCCCCAGCATTTT.